These 22 T cell receptor beta chains were all obtained from the same sample, sequenced in a study of T-cell memory formation after mild COVID-19. TCRdb processed the 5' RACE reads anew with MiXCR; each CDR3 protein has one entry. This sample has 150,000 or so distinct CDR3 sequences, with about 14% found just once. Sequenced: PBMCs or a T cell subset sorted from them (not recorded which). The source of these receptors is an adult woman who had mild COVID-19 (a few samples of this study predate the infection). Cell type and time point are not known.

This clonotype was detected a few times. This sequence joins TRBV30 and TRBJ1-5; D is perhaps TRBD1 (6 bases). CDR1 and CDR2 (germline): GTSNPN, SVGIG (reference sequence). V shed 0 bases and J shed 4 bases, with 10 bases lying between them. This CDR3 region has 14 residues. As DNA, the CDR3 is TGTGCCTGGAGTGTACAGGGCGGAAATCAGCCCCAGCATTTT. Protein product: CAWSVQGGNQPQHF.

This clonotype was counted only a few times. This chain connects TRBV5-5 to TRBJ2-3; possibly TRBD1 for D (5 bases). The CDR3 totals 13 residues. Germline V gene data show CDR1 as SGHKS and CDR2 as YYEKEE (reference sequence). V was shortened by 0 bases and J by 6 bases, with 8 bases between the two germline ends. The CDR3 sequence is CASSLAAGDTQYF. The CDR3, as DNA: TGTGCCAGCAGCTTGGCGGCAGGGGATACGCAGTATTTT.

This clonotype was found a few times. V gene TRBV9 combines with J gene TRBJ2-5, with D hard to call. Germline lookup yields CDR1 SGDLS and CDR2 YYNGEE. V was pared by 4 bases and J by 4 bases, with 17 bases between. The CDR3 has 15 amino acids. Here the CDR3 reads CASSHSAENGETQYF. The CDR3 DNA reads TGTGCCAGCAGCCACTCCGCGGAGAACGGAGAGACCCAGTACTTC.

This clonotype appeared a few times. The chain links TRBV20-1 to TRBJ2-5, with D perhaps TRBD1 or TRBD2 (5 bases each). The CDR3 is made up of 14 amino acids. The V end lost 4 bases, the J end lost 9 bases, and 21 bases lay between the germline ends. Per the germline V gene, CDR1 is DFQATT and CDR2 is SNEGSKA (reference sequence). CDR3 in amino acids: CSANPPGLPSAQYF. The DNA for the CDR3 is TGCAGTGCTAACCCACCGGGGCTCCCCTCCGCCCAGTACTTC.

There are a few counts of this clonotype. The gene calls are TRBV15 and TRBJ2-1; 7 bases are a match to TRBD2. The length of the CDR3 is 18 residues. The V and J ends lost 3 bases and 4 bases, in that order; junction bases with no gene match: 15. CDR1 LNHNV and CDR2 YYDKDF come from the germline V gene (reference sequence). CDR3 bases: TGTGCCACCAGCAGGGAACCTCCAAGCGGGATCTTTTACAATGAGCAGTTCTTC. It translates to CATSREPPSGIFYNEQFF.

The V call is TRBV7-2, the J call TRBJ2-1; 11 bases are shared with TRBD2. Germline lookup yields CDR1 SGHTA and CDR2 FQGNSA. This CDR3 comprises 16 residues. V was pared by 5 bases and J by 6 bases, with 9 bases of the junction left unmatched. CDR3 sequence (DNA): TGTGCCAGCAGCCCAAAGCTAGCGGGGGGCCCCAATGAGCAGTTCTTC. Residues: CASSPKLAGGPNEQFF.

Note on this clonotype: One junction end does not reproduce the germline sequence, and a read error may be involved. The rearrangement joins TRBV7-7 to TRBJ2-2, with 13 bases identical to TRBD2. The CDR3 loop spans 16 amino acids. Germline loops: CDR1 SSHAT, CDR2 FNYEAQ (reference sequence). The CDR3 region has the DNA TGTGCTAGCAGCGAGGGACTAGCGGGAAAAACCGGGGAGCTGTTTTTT. As protein: CASSEGLAGKTGELFF.

This sequence joins TRBV19 and TRBJ1-1; the match to TRBD1 covers 7 bases. Germline V gene data show CDR1 as LNHDA and CDR2 as SQIVND (reference sequence). V trimming: 5 bases; J trimming: 5 bases; junction bases outside the gene matches: 8. There are 14 residues in the CDR3. The CDR3 DNA reads as TGTGCCAGTAGTCAACCCGGGACAGCGACTGAAGCTTTCTTT. The encoded protein is CASSQPGTATEAFF.

This clonotype has a handful of counts. V gene TRBV2 combines with J gene TRBJ2-3, with D unclear. The CDR3 runs to 15 residues. Trimming removed 3 bases at V and 3 bases at J, with 13 bases between. The germline V gene encodes CDR1 SNHLY and CDR2 FYNNEI. In DNA, the CDR3 is TGTGCCAGCAGTGATGTAGGGATCCGAACAGATACGCAGTATTTT. It specifies CASSDVGIRTDTQYF.

V and J are TRBV5-1 and TRBJ2-3; D is undetermined. CDR1 and CDR2 (germline): SGHRS, YFSETQ. With 4 bases removed from V and 1 base from J, the gap between germline ends came to 10 bases. The CDR3 extends over 14 amino acids. The DNA for the CDR3 is TGCGCCAGCAGCGTTGACCGACGCACAGATACGCAGTATTTT. It codes for CASSVDRRTDTQYF.

The chain couples TRBV27 to TRBJ1-5, with D hard to call. The CDR3 runs to 15 residues. Trimming pared 1 base from V and 0 bases from J, leaving 7 bases between. Germline V gives CDR1 MNHEY, CDR2 SMNVEV (reference sequence). In DNA form, the CDR3 reads TGTGCCAGCAGTTTATTTCCCCATAGCAATCAGCCCCAGCATTTT. It specifies CASSLFPHSNQPQHF.

The CDR3 sequence: CASSQGRPQPQHF. CDR3 coding DNA: TGTGCCAGCAGCCAAGGGAGGCCTCAGCCCCAGCATTTT. V is TRBV3-1 and J is TRBJ1-5; D is unresolved. The CDR3 length is 13 residues. Germline values: CDR1 LGHDT, CDR2 YNNKEL (reference sequence). V was cut by 1 base and J by 6 bases, with 7 bases left in between. Full variable domain (outside the CDR3, taken from reference TRBV3-1 and TRBJ1-5): DTAVSQTPKYLVTQMGNDKSIKCEQNLGHDTMYWYKQDSKKFLKIMFSYNNKELIINETVPNRFSPKSPDKAHLNLHINSLELGDSAVYFCASSQGRPQPQHFGDGTRLSIL.

This clonotype was counted a few times. The chain carries TRBV4-1 and TRBJ2-5, with 8 bases identical to TRBD2. The V gene end was trimmed by 3 bases and the J gene end by 1 base; junction bases not matched to a gene: 7. CDR3 length: 16 amino acids. Germline values: CDR1 MGHRA, CDR2 YSYEKL. The CDR3 coding sequence is TGCGCCAGCAGCCACCCCGGGGCGGGGGGCCAAGAGACCCAGTACTTC. It translates to CASSHPGAGGQETQYF.

This chain joins TRBV7-2 and TRBJ2-7; 14 nucleotides match TRBD2. The CDR3 contains 14 residues. Losses at the gene ends were 6 bases for V and 5 bases for J; bases not matched to a gene: 3. Germline assignment: CDR1 SGHTA and CDR2 FQGNSA. The CDR3 loop reads CASSSGLAGDEQYF. The DNA of the CDR3 is TGTGCCAGCAGTTCGGGACTAGCGGGAGACGAGCAGTACTTC.

This clonotype has just one count. The chain has TRBV7-9 and TRBJ2-5; D unclear. Germline assignment: CDR1 SEHNR and CDR2 FQNEAQ (reference sequence). The CDR3 has 14 amino acids. Trimming pared 3 bases from V and 0 bases from J, leaving 8 bases between. The CDR3 is CASSFPLNQETQYF. CDR3 nucleotides: TGTGCCAGCAGCTTCCCCCTCAACCAAGAGACCCAGTACTTC.

This clonotype was detected many times. V usage is TRBV5-1 and J usage is TRBJ2-3; 7 bases line up with TRBD1. Trimming removed 3 bases from V and 10 bases from J; junction bases left unmatched: 14. CDR3 length: 15 residues. Germline CDR1 SGHRS, CDR2 YFSETQ. CDR3 region: CASSSASTDREPQYF. CDR3 nucleotides: TGCGCCAGCAGCTCGGCCTCCACCGACAGGGAACCGCAGTATTTT.

This clonotype turned up a few times. The chain carries TRBV20-1 and TRBJ2-1, with 7 positions matching TRBD2. The CDR3 runs 16 residues. With V trimmed by 0 bases and J by 0 bases, 5 bases remained unmatched. Germline V CDR1 and CDR2: DFQATT, SNEGSKA (reference sequence). In DNA, the CDR3 is TGCAGTGCTAGAGATCAAGAGCGGGGCTCCTACAATGAGCAGTTCTTC. It specifies CSARDQERGSYNEQFF.

Ten or more counts support this clonotype. This chain joins TRBV7-2 and TRBJ2-7; the D is unclear. CDR3 length: 12 residues. Trimming removed 1 base at V and 6 bases at J, with 7 bases between. The germline V gene encodes CDR1 SGHTA and CDR2 FQGNSA. The CDR3 DNA follows: TGTGCCAGCAGCTTAGAAGTTGGCGAGCAGTACTTC. Its protein is CASSLEVGEQYF.

The V call is TRBV3-1, the J call TRBJ1-3; 7 nucleotides agree with TRBD1. Germline V gives CDR1 LGHDT, CDR2 YNNKEL (reference sequence). Trimming took 6 bases from V and 0 from J; bases not matched to a gene: 5. The CDR3 runs 15 residues. The CDR3 spells CASSLQGPSGNTIYF. The CDR3 DNA reads as TGTGCCAGCAGTCTACAGGGGCCCTCTGGAAACACCATATATTTT.

This clonotype was detected a few times. The chain combines TRBV3-1 with TRBJ2-2, with 11 positions matching TRBD2. The J segment lost 1 base and the V segment lost 6 bases, leaving 7 bases of the junction unmatched. CDR3 length: 17 amino acids. Germline-derived CDR1 and CDR2 are LGHDT and YNNKEL (reference sequence). The CDR3 region has the DNA TGTGCCAGCAGAAGCCTCGGACTAGCGGGGAACACCGGGGAGCTGTTTTTT. Translation: CASRSLGLAGNTGELFF.

This clonotype came up a few times. The V gene is TRBV20-1, the J gene TRBJ1-1; a weak D match, TRBD1 (6 bases). Trimming took 6 bases from V and 1 from J, leaving 12 bases between them. Germline V gene lookup returns CDR1 DFQATT and CDR2 SNEGSKA (reference sequence). The CDR3 contains 13 residues. The CDR3 sequence is CSAGDTENTEAFF. CDR3 sequence (DNA): TGCAGTGCGGGGGACACTGAGAACACTGAAGCTTTCTTT.

This clonotype has just a few counts. The chain links TRBV25-1 to TRBJ2-1, with 7 bases fitting TRBD2. Losses at the gene ends were 3 bases for V and 6 bases for J; bases not matched to a gene: 5. CDR1 and CDR2 from the germline V gene are MGHDK and SYGVNS. The CDR3 length is 14 residues. The CDR3 DNA follows: TGTGCCAGCAGTGACCCGACTAGCCTCAATGAGCAGTTCTTC. Translating gives CASSDPTSLNEQFF.